Listed here are 21 T cell receptor beta chains from one sample, sequenced in a study of blood T cell repertoires in COVID-19. The table came from immunoSEQ multiplex PCR; TCRdb's copy has only in-frame clones and leaves some out. The table records 300,000 to 400,000 clones, more than 70% of them present only once. The sequenced material came from PBMCs or T cells enriched from blood (not recorded which). Every receptor here comes from a woman younger than 30 who had recovered from COVID-19.

The CDR3 loop is CASSLVGGERNGYTF. DNA of the CDR3: TGCGCCAGCAGCTTGGTAGGGGGGGAGAGGAATGGCTACACCTTC. The V and J genes are TRBV5-1 and TRBJ1-2; tentatively, D is TRBD1 (6 bases). Per germline, CDR1 SGHRS and CDR2 YFSETQ. V lost 0 bases to trimming and J lost 6 bases, with 15 bases between them. CDR3 length equals 15 residues.

The count of this clone is one. V and J are TRBV6-2 or TRBV6-3 and TRBJ1-4; TRBD1 is a possible D gene (6 bases). CDR3 length: 12 amino acids. V lost 4 bases to trimming and J lost 8 bases, with 8 bases between them. CDR1 MNHEY and CDR2 SVGEGT come from the germline V gene. The DNA for the CDR3 is TGTGCCAGCAGTTCGGGGACAGAAAAACTGTTTTTT. Its protein is CASSSGTEKLFF.

The chain employs TRBV6-5 and TRBJ1-4; no clear D gene. This CDR3 has 15 amino acids. In germline, CDR1 is MNHEY, CDR2 SVGAGI. With 4 bases removed from V and 3 bases from J, the gap between germline ends came to 12 bases. Here the CDR3 reads CASSWQRVANEKLFF. The CDR3 DNA reads TGTGCCAGCAGTTGGCAGCGGGTGGCTAATGAAAAACTGTTTTTT.

V usage is TRBV7-9 and J usage is TRBJ2-5, with 8 bases identical to TRBD2. CDR1 is SEHNR and CDR2 is FQNEAQ in the germline V gene (reference sequence). The CDR3 has 16 amino acids. Unmatched junction bases numbered 8, after V lost 1 base and J lost 4 bases. The CDR3 here is CASSLDLGGAGETQYF. CDR3 DNA: TGTGCCAGCAGCTTAGATCTCGGGGGGGCCGGAGAGACCCAGTACTTC.

The chain couples TRBV2 to TRBJ1-4; tentative D call: TRBD1 (5 bases). The germline gives CDR1 SNHLY, CDR2 FYNNEI. This CDR3 spans 14 amino acids. The ends were cut back, 7 bases at V and 0 bases at J, with 9 bases in the middle. The CDR3 DNA is TGTGCCAGCAAATCCAGGGCAACTAATGAAAAACTGTTTTTT. It is translated as CASKSRATNEKLFF.

The chain uses TRBV9 and TRBJ2-7, with D perhaps matching TRBD2 (5 bases). The V gene lost 0 bases and the J gene lost 6 bases, with 16 bases spanning the gap. The CDR3 extends over 15 amino acids. Germline CDR1 and CDR2: SGDLS and YYNGEE. The DNA of the CDR3 is TGTGCCAGCAGCGTAGAAGGAGGCCGCCCCTTCGAGCAGTACTTC. It codes for CASSVEGGRPFEQYF.

The rearrangement links TRBV18 to TRBJ2-1, with 11 positions matching TRBD1. This CDR3 is 14 amino acids long. The germline CDR1 and CDR2 sequences are KGHSH and LQKENI. V lost 6 bases, J lost 3 bases, and 1 base stayed unmatched. CDR3 region: CASSGTGGYNEQFF. The CDR3 bases are TGTGCCAGCTCTGGGACAGGGGGCTACAATGAGCAGTTCTTC.

Worth noting for this clone: Sequence at one end of the junction differs from germline and may be a read error. The chain is built from TRBV29-1 and TRBJ1-1, with D tentatively TRBD1 (5 bases). Germline-derived CDR1 and CDR2 are SQVTM and ANQGSEA. The CDR3 extends over 12 amino acids. CDR3 sequence: CSVATGDTQAFF. In DNA form, the CDR3 reads TGCAGCGTTGCTACAGGAGACACTCAAGCTTTCTTT.

The rearrangement joins TRBV2 to TRBJ1-2, with D possibly being TRBD1 (5 bases). The CDR3 covers 14 residues. Trimming cost V 6 bases and J 4 bases, with 15 bases left between them. Germline assignment: CDR1 SNHLY and CDR2 FYNNEI. CDR3 DNA sequence: TGTGCCAGCAGACTACTCTGGGGGGGCTATGGCTACACCTTC. Its translation is CASRLLWGGYGYTF.

This rearrangement joins TRBV10-3 to TRBJ1-4; 7 nucleotides line up with TRBD1. Germline trimming cut 11 bases from V and 2 bases from J; bases unmatched to any gene: 5. The CDR3 is 13 amino acids. CDR1 is ENHRY and CDR2 is SYGVKD in the germline V gene. The CDR3 DNA reads TGTGCCTCAGGGGGTTTGACTAATGAAAAACTGTTTTTT. It specifies CASGGLTNEKLFF.

The chain carries TRBV10-3 and TRBJ1-4, with a tentative D call TRBD1 (5 bases). The germline V gene encodes CDR1 ENHRY and CDR2 SYGVKD. V was trimmed by 7 bases and J by 8 bases, leaving 14 bases between them. The CDR3 covers 13 residues. The CDR3 nucleotides read TGTGCCATCACCTCGGGGGGAGGCGAAAAACTGTTTTTT. The encoded protein is CAITSGGGEKLFF.

The V call is TRBV9, the J call TRBJ1-1, with D tentatively TRBD1 (5 bases). Germline V gene sequence: CDR1 SGDLS, CDR2 YYNGEE. Deletions cut 3 bases from V and 8 bases from J, with 20 bases between. CDR3 length: 15 amino acids. The CDR3 loop reads CASSGMQWGREEAFF. CDR3 DNA: TGTGCCAGCAGCGGAATGCAGTGGGGCAGGGAAGAAGCTTTCTTT.

This clone turned up a few times. The rearrangement links TRBV4-3 to TRBJ1-1, with D possibly TRBD1 on 5 matching bases. The V end was cut by 0 bases, the J end by 2 bases, with 10 bases between. This CDR3 spans 15 amino acids. Per germline, CDR1 LGHNA and CDR2 YSLEER. The CDR3 reads CASSQEKGINTEAFF. The CDR3 nucleotides read TGCGCCAGCAGCCAAGAAAAGGGGATTAACACTGAAGCTTTCTTT.

J is TRBJ2-1 and V is TRBV6-1, with TRBD1 matching over 9 bases. Germline trimming cut 1 base from V and 8 bases from J; bases unmatched to any gene: 9. Germline V CDR1 and CDR2: MNHNS, SASEGT. The CDR3 is 16 amino acids. CDR3 protein: CASSEGVHTGGDEQFF. The CDR3 coding sequence is TGTGCCAGCAGTGAAGGGGTCCACACAGGGGGCGATGAGCAGTTCTTC.

V is TRBV30 and J is TRBJ2-7; 7 bases match TRBD2. The J segment lost 2 bases and the V segment lost 0 bases, leaving 1 base of the junction unmatched. From germline, CDR1 is GTSNPN and CDR2 SVGIG (reference sequence). The CDR3 length is 13 residues. The CDR3 DNA reads as TGTGCCTGGAGTGTGGGAGGGACCTACGAGCAGTACTTC. It is translated as CAWSVGGTYEQYF.

This chain connects TRBV9 to TRBJ1-2, with 7 nucleotides matching TRBD1. V was pared by 3 bases and J by 1 base, with 3 bases of the junction left unmatched. The CDR3 contains 14 residues. Germline V CDR1 and CDR2: SGDLS, YYNGEE. CDR3 coding DNA: TGTGCCAGCAGCGCGGACAGGAATAACTATGGCTACACCTTC. It codes for CASSADRNNYGYTF.

The chain links TRBV20-1 to TRBJ1-2; a weak D match, TRBD1 (6 bases). Germline V gene lookup returns CDR1 DFQATT and CDR2 SNEGSKA (reference sequence). The CDR3 is made up of 11 amino acids. V dropped 6 bases and J dropped 7 bases, with 12 bases sitting between them. The CDR3 region is CSATTGGGYTF. CDR3 DNA sequence: TGCAGTGCCACGACAGGTGGTGGCTACACCTTC.

The gene calls are TRBV15 and TRBJ1-1; D remains ambiguous. This CDR3 is built from 16 residues. With 0 bases removed from V and 1 base from J, the gap between germline ends came to 12 bases. Germline CDR1 reads LNHNV; CDR2 reads YYDKDF (reference sequence). CDR3 nucleotides: TGTGCCACCAGCAGAGATCGTTACTCCCCGAACACTGAAGCTTTCTTT. Its protein product is CATSRDRYSPNTEAFF.

The CDR3 is CASSARSSAGTGELFF. The CDR3 coding sequence is TGTGCCAGCAGCGCCCGTAGCAGCGCGGGTACCGGGGAGCTGTTTTTT. The chain couples TRBV7-2 to TRBJ2-2; the D gene is possibly TRBD2 (5 bases). Germline CDR1 is SGHTA and CDR2 is FQGNSA. The CDR3 has 16 amino acids. Trimming took off 5 bases at V and 5 bases at J, with 18 bases between the two ends.

V usage is TRBV14 and J usage is TRBJ1-6; D gene ambiguous. V was cut by 4 bases and J by 8 bases, with 6 bases left in between. Germline V gene data show CDR1 as SGHDN and CDR2 as FVKESK. This CDR3 is 12 amino acids long. CDR3 bases: TGTGCCAGCAGCCTGCGATATTCACCCCTCCACTTT. It specifies CASSLRYSPLHF.

The rearrangement links TRBV19 to TRBJ1-5, with D maybe TRBD1 (5 bases). V was cut by 4 bases and J by 0 bases, with 10 bases left in between. This CDR3 region has 15 residues. Germline CDR1 reads LNHDA; CDR2 reads SQIVND (reference sequence). This CDR3 is CASSTTAYSNQPQHF. The CDR3 bases are TGTGCCAGTAGTACGACAGCTTATAGCAATCAGCCCCAGCATTTT.